This paragraph covers one T cell receptor beta chain sequence. As yet, its antigen is unknown. CDR3 length: 17 amino acids. Germline V gives CDR1 SGHVS, CDR2 FQNEAQ. V lost 1 base and J 1 base, leaving 15 bases between the germline ends. The data stem from a study of blood T cells in healthy people across ages. The overall study: Template switching retrieved approximately one barcoded beta molecule for each two T cells.

Study-wide results and limits: CMV status of donors was not determined, possibly confounding expanded clonotype changes. Fewer expanded clones and more diversity marked long-lived versus aged donors.

For the second PCR, which ran for about 6 to 11 cycles, a sample-barcoded 5' primer and a J-beta primer mix were used. MiXCR, run by TCRdb on the 5' RACE reads, gives a single entry per CDR3 protein. This table holds roughly 1,500,000 distinct CDR3 sequences, 40% to 50% found once. Sample donors were healthy Caucasian individuals that came from Russia, aged about 6 to 95. The chain is built from TRBV7-8 and TRBJ2-3; the D gene is possibly TRBD2 (5 bases). Sequenced input: blood. The sequence was obtained from a woman between 18 and 29 years old in good health. DNA of the CDR3: TGTGCCAGCAGCTTAGGCCCTACTAGGACCCGCACAGATACGCAGTATTTT. Translation gives CASSLGPTRTRTDTQYF.